The clone carrying this T cell receptor beta chain has only one observation. Profiled with immunoSEQ multiplex PCR; TCRdb holds only in-frame clones, not every one. The table has over 10,000 clones, approximately 90% seen once. This entry is derived from a study of blood T cell dynamics during melanoma immunotherapy. Time point indicated: pre-treatment baseline. CDR1 and CDR2 from the germline V gene are SGHDT and YYEEEE. The CDR3 extends over 14 amino acids. V dropped 1 base and J dropped 5; count of bases not matched to a gene: 6. This chain uses TRBV5-6 with TRBJ2-7; TRBD1 matches at 7 bases. This TCR derives from a human donor with melanoma. This sample comprised effector memory CD8+ T cells from blood, obtained from a patient treated with checkpoint blockade. The CDR3 DNA sequence: TGTGCCAGCAGCTTGAACAGGGGTAGCGACGAGCAGTACTTC. This gives the protein CASSLNRGSDEQYF.